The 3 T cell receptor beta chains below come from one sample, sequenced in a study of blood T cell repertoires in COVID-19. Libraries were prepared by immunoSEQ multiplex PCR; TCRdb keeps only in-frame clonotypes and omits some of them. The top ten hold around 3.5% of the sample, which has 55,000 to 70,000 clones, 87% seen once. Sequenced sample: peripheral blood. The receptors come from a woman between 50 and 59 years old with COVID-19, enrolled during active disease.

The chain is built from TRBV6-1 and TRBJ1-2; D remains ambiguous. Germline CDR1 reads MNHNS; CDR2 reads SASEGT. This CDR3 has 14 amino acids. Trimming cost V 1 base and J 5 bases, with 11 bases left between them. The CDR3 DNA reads TGTGCCAGCAGTGAAGGAGGACTGCTATATGGCTACACCTTC. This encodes CASSEGGLLYGYTF.

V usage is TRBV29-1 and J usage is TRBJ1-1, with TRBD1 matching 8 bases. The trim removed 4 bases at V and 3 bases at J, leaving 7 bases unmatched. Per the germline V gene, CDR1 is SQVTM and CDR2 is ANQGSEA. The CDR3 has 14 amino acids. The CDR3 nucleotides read TGCAGCGTTGGCCCTGAACAGGGGGACACTGAAGCTTTCTTT. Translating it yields CSVGPEQGDTEAFF.

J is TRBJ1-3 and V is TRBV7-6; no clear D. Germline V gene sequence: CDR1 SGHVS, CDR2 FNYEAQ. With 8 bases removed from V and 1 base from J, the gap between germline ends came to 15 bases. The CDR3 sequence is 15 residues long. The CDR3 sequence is CASSSGGRSGNTIYF. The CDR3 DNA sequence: TGTGCCAGCTCATCTGGTGGGAGGTCTGGAAACACCATATATTTT.